This entry lists 4 T cell receptor beta chains sequenced from one sample in a study of CD8+ T cells in alopecia areata. RNA was extracted and reverse transcribed into cDNA as the sequencing template. Sequenced by immunoSEQ multiplex PCR; TCRdb stores in-frame clones only, minus some. The sample comprises over 150,000 clones, just over 55% of which are singletons, and around 5% rests with the top ten. The sequenced material came from CD8+ T cells sorted from blood. These receptor sequences come from a human donor in good health.

The gene calls are TRBV4-1 and TRBJ2-3, with D tentatively TRBD1 or TRBD2 (5 bases each). Germline V CDR1 and CDR2: MGHRA, YSYEKL. With 4 bases removed from V and 0 bases from J, the gap between germline ends came to 14 bases. The CDR3 is 16 residues long. The CDR3 here is CASSPRGFASTDTQYF. The CDR3 DNA reads TGCGCCAGCAGCCCGAGGGGATTCGCTAGCACAGATACGCAGTATTTT.

Of note for this clone: The sample carries other DNA sequences with the same CDR3. The gene calls are TRBV7-2 and TRBJ2-1; no firm D call. CDR1 and CDR2 (germline): SGHTA, FQGNSA. The V and J ends lost 1 base and 6 bases respectively, with 4 bases between them. The CDR3 spans 12 residues. CDR3 DNA sequence: TGTGCCAGCAGCTTAGGGTCCAATGAGCAGTTCTTC. This sequence encodes CASSLGSNEQFF.

The J gene is TRBJ1-2, the V gene TRBV7-9; D might be TRBD1 (5 bases). V was trimmed by 3 bases and J by 4 bases, leaving 15 bases between them. This CDR3 spans 15 amino acids. Germline V lookup: CDR1 SEHNR, CDR2 FQNEAQ (reference sequence). The CDR3 region is CASSFSAGRGYGYTF. The CDR3 nucleotides read TGTGCCAGCAGCTTTTCGGCGGGACGCGGCTATGGCTACACCTTC.

The chain combines TRBV2 with TRBJ1-4; tentatively, D is TRBD1 (6 bases). V was pared by 6 bases and J by 8 bases, with 10 bases between. The germline V gene has CDR1 SNHLY and CDR2 FYNNEI. The CDR3 is 12 amino acids. The CDR3 DNA follows: TGTGCCAGCAGGGACAGACAAGAAAAACTGTTTTTT. Translating it yields CASRDRQEKLFF.